This TCR beta chain was identified in a study of T cells in Graves' hyperthyroidism and ophthalmopathy. Amplified TCR beta CDR3 regions came from RNA transcripts. A set of HTBI primers served as the primers for a first-round RT-PCR of the TCR CDR3. MiXCR was run by TCRdb on the multiplex PCR reads, yielding one entry per CDR3 protein. The sample has 350,000 or so distinct CDR3 sequences; 15% to 20% are singletons. In this sample, this clonotype turned up once. Its antigen is not identified. General study findings and limits: Median prediction lead before ophthalmopathy onset was 5.5 to 7 months with the model.

CDR1 and CDR2 from the germline V gene are SGHTA and FQGNSA. CDR3 size: 13 residues. Together with thyroid ultrasound, orbital computed tomography, serum thyroxine and TRAb, clinical symptoms were used for diagnoses. This chain uses TRBV7-2 with TRBJ2-2; D unclear. Sequencing was done on a sample of blood. The sequence came from a woman in her 40s with Graves' ophthalmopathy. CDR3 DNA sequence: TGTGTCAACAGCACCGGCGACACCGGGGAGCTGTTTTTT. Its translation is CVNSTGDTGELFF.